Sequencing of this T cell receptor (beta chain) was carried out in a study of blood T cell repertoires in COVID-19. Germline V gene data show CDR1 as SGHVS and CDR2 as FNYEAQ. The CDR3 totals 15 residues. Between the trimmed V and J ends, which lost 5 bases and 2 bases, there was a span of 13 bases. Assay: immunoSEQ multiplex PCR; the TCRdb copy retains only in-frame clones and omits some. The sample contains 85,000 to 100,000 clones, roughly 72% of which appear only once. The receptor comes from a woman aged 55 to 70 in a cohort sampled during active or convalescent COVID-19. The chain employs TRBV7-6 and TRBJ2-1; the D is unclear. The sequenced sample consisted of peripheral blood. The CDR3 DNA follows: TGTGCCAGCAGCGTTGGAGAGACCACCTACAATGAGCAGTTCTTC. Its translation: CASSVGETTYNEQFF.